This TCR beta chain was found in a study of beta chain features in type 1 diabetes. Points from the study as a whole: cDNA sequencing could over-represent cells with high TCR expression.

Blood was collected once per donor into heparin, averaging about 116 mL. CD45RO/CCR7/CD25/CD127/CD95/CD27 separated CD4+ naive, central memory, regulatory and stem cell-like memory cells by sorting. This clone appeared a few times. Its cognate antigen is unknown. V lost 5 bases to trimming and J lost 5 bases, with 8 bases between them. The germline CDR1 and CDR2 sequences are GTSNPN and SVGIG (reference sequence). The length of the CDR3 is 11 residues. Expressed TCRB transcripts were sequenced because the isolated RNA had all been reverse transcribed beforehand. Using immunoSEQ multiplex PCR, the repertoire was profiled, and TCRdb retains in-frame clones only, with some absent. The data hold more than 350,000 clones, with over 10% observed a single time.

Sequencing was carried out using naive CD4+ T cells from blood. J is TRBJ2-3 and V is TRBV30; D not resolved. This TCR derives from a woman under 30 in good health. The CDR3 here is CAWGNGDTQYF. CDR3 bases: TGTGCCTGGGGCAATGGAGATACGCAGTATTTT.